This entry lists 22 T cell receptor beta chains sequenced from one sample in a study of blood T cell repertoires in COVID-19. Clones were read by immunoSEQ multiplex PCR, and TCRdb kept only the in-frame ones, dropping some. The data hold around 150,000 clones, with around 76% observed a single time. The sample taken for sequencing was peripheral blood. The receptors here all came from a man aged 55-75 years with acute or convalescent COVID-19.

This chain links TRBV6-5 with TRBJ2-7; 9 nucleotides match TRBD2. CDR3 length: 15 residues. Looked up from germline, CDR1 is MNHEY and CDR2 is SVGAGI. The V and J ends lost 1 base and 2 bases, in that order; junction bases with no gene match: 3. The CDR3 sequence: CASSYFASGTYEQYF. The CDR3 DNA follows: TGTGCCAGCAGTTACTTTGCTAGCGGGACCTACGAGCAGTACTTC.

The chain is built from TRBV11-2 and TRBJ2-5, with D unresolved. From germline, CDR1 is SGHAT and CDR2 FQNNGV. V lost 5 bases to trimming and J lost 3 bases, with 16 bases between them. This CDR3 contains 15 residues. The CDR3 here is CASSRTPPPKETQYF. In nucleotides, the CDR3 is TGTGCCAGCAGCCGTACACCCCCCCCAAAAGAGACCCAGTACTTC.

This clone was observed a single time. The chain combines TRBV6-1 with TRBJ2-3, with 14 bases aligning to TRBD2. Trimming took 4 bases from V and 3 from J; bases not matched to a gene: 3. CDR1 MNHNS and CDR2 SASEGT come from the germline V gene. CDR3 size: 16 residues. CDR3 residues: CASSAGTSGRTDTQYF. In DNA, the CDR3 is TGTGCCAGCAGTGCTGGGACTAGCGGGAGAACAGATACGCAGTATTTT.

This chain joins TRBV7-8 and TRBJ1-1; 9 positions agree with TRBD1. CDR1 is SGHVS, CDR2 FQNEAQ, per germline. The CDR3 has 13 residues. The ends lost 1 base at V and 14 bases at J; junction bases unmatched: 8. The CDR3 bases are TGTGCCAGCAGCTTAGACTCTTGGGACAGGGCGTTCTTT. Its translation: CASSLDSWDRAFF.

The chain recombines TRBV5-8 with TRBJ1-2; 9 bases align to TRBD1. Trimming at V came to 3 bases and at J to 4 bases, leaving 1 base not matched to a gene. The CDR3 extends over 13 amino acids. From germline, CDR1 is SGHTS and CDR2 YDEGEE. The CDR3 loop reads CASSSQGAYGYTF. CDR3 DNA: TGTGCCAGCAGCTCACAGGGGGCCTATGGCTACACCTTC.

The CDR3 region is CASSLRGQGAGQYF. CDR3 in DNA: TGCGCCAGCAGCTTGAGGGGACAGGGGGCAGGGCAGTACTTC. This chain links TRBV5-1 with TRBJ2-7, with 12 bases fitting TRBD1. The V and J ends lost 1 base and 9 bases, in that order; junction bases with no gene match: 5. CDR1 and CDR2 (germline): SGHRS, YFSETQ. This CDR3 is 14 amino acids long.

CDR3 in DNA: TGCGCCAGCAGTTGGACAGGGGGAGCCTCTGGGGCCAACGTCCTGACTTTC. It is translated as CASSWTGGASGANVLTF. V and J are TRBV10-2 and TRBJ2-6, with 10 nucleotides matching TRBD1. This CDR3 has 17 residues. In germline, CDR1 is WSHSY, CDR2 SAAADI. V gave up 5 bases and J gave up 0 bases; unmatched junction bases: 4.

The sample holds a few counts of this clone. The chain has TRBV19 and TRBJ2-7; tentatively, D is TRBD2 (6 bases). With 1 base removed from V and 2 bases from J, the gap between germline ends came to 9 bases. The CDR3 is 14 residues long. Germline assignment: CDR1 LNHDA and CDR2 SQIVND (reference sequence). For the CDR3, the DNA is TGTGCCAGTAGTATAGGCGGGACTGCCTACGAGCAGTACTTC. This codes for CASSIGGTAYEQYF.

This rearrangement joins TRBV19 to TRBJ2-5, with D tentatively TRBD1 (5 bases). The CDR3 length is 15 residues. Germline CDR1 LNHDA, CDR2 SQIVND (reference sequence). Trimming pared 3 bases from V and 5 bases from J, leaving 16 bases between. CDR3 residues: CASSMTIGRVETQYF. Written as DNA, the CDR3 is TGTGCCAGTAGTATGACAATTGGCAGGGTGGAGACCCAGTACTTC.

This chain uses TRBV27 with TRBJ2-5, with a possible D match to TRBD1 (5 bases). Germline values: CDR1 MNHEY, CDR2 SMNVEV (reference sequence). This CDR3 has 13 residues. Trimming pared 3 bases from V and 3 bases from J, leaving 8 bases between. CDR3 sequence (DNA): TGTGCCAGCAGTTTGGCAGGGAAAGAGACCCAGTACTTC. It yields the protein CASSLAGKETQYF.

This clone turned up a few times. The CDR3 sequence is CASRRGNNSPLHF. The CDR3 DNA reads as TGCGCCAGCAGGAGAGGGAATAATTCACCCCTCCACTTT. The chain combines TRBV5-1 with TRBJ1-6; D uncertain. The CDR3 loop spans 13 amino acids. V dropped 5 bases and J dropped 5 bases, with 8 bases sitting between them. Germline assignment: CDR1 SGHRS and CDR2 YFSETQ.

The chain is built from TRBV11-2 and TRBJ2-6, with D unresolved. The CDR3 totals 15 residues. V was pared by 5 bases and J by 1 base, with 9 bases between. Germline CDR1 and CDR2: SGHAT and FQNNGV. Here the CDR3 reads CASSNRRSGANVLTF. In nucleotides, the CDR3 is TGTGCCAGCAGCAATCGTCGTTCTGGGGCCAACGTCCTGACTTTC.

This clone has only a few counts. The chain carries TRBV7-8 and TRBJ2-3; D gene uncertain. The CDR3 spans 12 residues. With 3 bases removed from V and 8 bases from J, the gap between germline ends came to 9 bases. Germline assignment: CDR1 SGHVS and CDR2 FQNEAQ. CDR3 nucleotides: TGTGCCAGCAGCTTTAAGTCGGGTACGCAGTATTTT. Its protein product is CASSFKSGTQYF.

The chain carries TRBV11-3 and TRBJ2-1; 9 positions match TRBD2. J lost 15 bases, V lost 5 bases, and 11 bases had no gene match. This CDR3 region has 13 residues. Germline V lookup: CDR1 SGHNT, CDR2 YENEEA. In nucleotides, the CDR3 is TGTGCCAGCAGCCCCAGTGGGACTAGCACCCCGTTCTTC. Protein product: CASSPSGTSTPFF.

This rearrangement joins TRBV6-5 to TRBJ1-1; TRBD1 matches 7 bases. This CDR3 is built from 15 residues. The trim removed 0 bases at V and 4 bases at J, leaving 5 bases unmatched. CDR1 is MNHEY, CDR2 SVGAGI, per germline. The CDR3 protein is CASSYSTGVATEAFF. DNA of the CDR3: TGTGCCAGCAGTTACTCCACAGGGGTGGCCACTGAAGCTTTCTTT.

The genes are TRBV6-2 or TRBV6-3 and TRBJ1-1, with unresolved D. Germline V lookup: CDR1 MNHEY, CDR2 SVGEGT. The CDR3 has 14 amino acids. Trimming cost V 5 bases and J 3 bases, with 13 bases left between them. Here the CDR3 reads CASSTRSSDTEAFF. CDR3 DNA sequence: TGTGCCAGCAGTACTCGGAGTTCGGACACTGAAGCTTTCTTT.

The chain uses TRBV11-2 and TRBJ2-7; perhaps TRBD1 as D (6 bases). V lost 5 bases and J lost 2, with 10 bases in between. CDR3 length: 13 residues. Germline V gene sequence: CDR1 SGHAT, CDR2 FQNNGV. CDR3 DNA: TGTGCCAGCAGCCCATGGGACACCTACGAGCAGTACTTC. Translation gives CASSPWDTYEQYF.

This chain joins TRBV4-1 and TRBJ2-5, with 10 bases matching TRBD2. J gave up 5 bases and V 0 bases, and 3 bases lay outside the gene matches. Germline CDR1 MGHRA, CDR2 YSYEKL. The CDR3 contains 15 residues. CDR3 loop: CASSQDHSGRETQYF. The CDR3 DNA sequence: TGCGCCAGCAGCCAAGATCATAGCGGGAGGGAGACCCAGTACTTC.

The gene calls are TRBV6-5 and TRBJ2-7; D perhaps matches TRBD2 (5 bases). The germline V gene has CDR1 MNHEY and CDR2 SVGAGI. With 6 bases removed from V and 7 bases from J, the gap between germline ends came to 10 bases. This CDR3 is 11 amino acids long. The CDR3 coding sequence is TGTGCCAGCAGGCCACCGGGGGAGCAGTACTTC. This sequence encodes CASRPPGEQYF.

This clone has a single count. The chain joins TRBV12-3 or TRBV12-4 to TRBJ2-7; D may be TRBD1 (6 bases). Trimming left V 8 bases short and J 7 bases short, with 18 bases between. The CDR3 spans 13 residues. The CDR3 is CASGVHGQGEQYF. CDR3 bases: TGTGCCAGCGGGGTACATGGTCAGGGGGAGCAGTACTTC.

This rearrangement joins TRBV7-9 to TRBJ1-2; 8 nucleotides match TRBD1. This CDR3 spans 16 amino acids. The germline V gene has CDR1 SEHNR and CDR2 FQNEAQ (reference sequence). V lost 6 bases and J lost 8; bases outside the gene matches: 17. The CDR3 nucleotides are TGTGCCAGCAGTCACATCAGGGGGCAGCCCGCGCAGGGCTACACCTTC. Translated: CASSHIRGQPAQGYTF.

This chain uses TRBV24-1 with TRBJ1-2; TRBD1 matches at 8 bases. The CDR3 contains 16 residues. From germline, CDR1 is KGHDR and CDR2 SFDVKD. V was clipped by 4 bases and J by 4 bases; unmatched bases: 10. CDR3 bases: TGTGCCACCAGTGACTCTCCCGGACAGGGCAGCTATGGCTACACCTTC. It specifies CATSDSPGQGSYGYTF.